The entry below describes one TCR beta chain. Its antigen is currently unknown. V shed 5 bases and J shed 8 bases, with 17 bases lying between them. The germline CDR1 and CDR2 sequences are SGHTA and FQGTGA. CDR3 length: 14 amino acids. The data are from a study of T cells in localized non-small cell lung cancer. Sequenced by immunoSEQ multiplex PCR; TCRdb stores in-frame clones only, minus some. The data contain 30,000 to 35,000 clones, roughly nine tenths of them seen just once; the ten biggest clones take up about 3.2%. Findings and limits, study-wide: Out of the top 100 tumor clones, a median 57 were seen in adjacent lung. Uninvolved adjacent lung had the highest recorded T cell clonality, with tumor below it.

The specimen was peripheral blood, collected before any cancer treatment. The receptor comes from a female donor aged 60 or older with stage I lung adenocarcinoma. This chain joins TRBV7-3 and TRBJ2-3; D gene ambiguous. CDR3: CASSAESTTATQYF. Written as DNA, the CDR3 is TGTGCCAGCAGCGCTGAGTCTACTACTGCTACGCAGTATTTT. The whole variable domain, filled in from reference TRBV7-3 and TRBJ2-3, reads GAGVSQTPSNKVTEKGKYVELRCDPISGHTALYWYRQSLGQGPEFLIYFQGTGAADDSGLPNDRFFAVRPEGSVSTLKIQRTERGDSAVYLCASSAESTTATQYFGPGTRLTVL.